This TCR beta chain stems from a study of radiotherapy plus CTLA-4 blockade in lung cancer. About the research overall: There were objective responses in roughly 17% of patients, and around 31% had disease control. Overall study results and limits: Reportedly, early blood T cell clone dynamics best predicted response, with interferon-beta.

This clone was found once. Its antigen remains unidentified. Assay: immunoSEQ multiplex PCR; the TCRdb copy retains only in-frame clones and omits some. The sample lists about 77,000 clones; just under 75% were seen once. The CDR3 spans 15 residues. The V end lost 0 bases, the J end lost 1 base, and 9 bases lay between the germline ends. The sample in question was peripheral blood, obtained from a patient treated with radiotherapy plus ipilimumab. The chain links TRBV5-3 to TRBJ2-3; tentative D call: TRBD2 (5 bases). TRBV5-3 is treated as an ORF (open reading frame) with a function not yet certain. This clonotype originated in a human donor with non-small cell lung cancer whose response to radiotherapy plus ipilimumab could not be evaluated. The DNA for the CDR3 is TGTGCCAGAAGCTTGGACCAGGACTGCACAGATACGCAGTATTTT. Protein: CARSLDQDCTDTQYF.